This T cell receptor (beta chain) was captured by sequencing in a study of T cell repertoires in cytomegalovirus infection. The CDR3 covers 14 residues. The V gene lost 0 bases and the J gene lost 6 bases, with 11 bases spanning the gap. This clonotype was seen many times. The target antigen is unknown. MiXCR was run by TCRdb on the reads, yielding one entry per CDR3 protein. Among 700,000 to 900,000 distinct CDR3 sequences listed, almost 30% were seen once. Specimen: cultured CD8+ T cells from PBMCs, collected from culture after CMV antigen stimulation. The TCR originated in a human donor in good health (CMV status not recorded). Some clones in this sample may be carry-over from other donors' samples. The chain links TRBV12-3 or TRBV12-4 to TRBJ1-2; D not resolved. For the CDR3, the DNA is TGTGCCAGCAGTTTAGCCCAGGAATTAGATGGCTACACCTTC. It yields the protein CASSLAQELDGYTF.